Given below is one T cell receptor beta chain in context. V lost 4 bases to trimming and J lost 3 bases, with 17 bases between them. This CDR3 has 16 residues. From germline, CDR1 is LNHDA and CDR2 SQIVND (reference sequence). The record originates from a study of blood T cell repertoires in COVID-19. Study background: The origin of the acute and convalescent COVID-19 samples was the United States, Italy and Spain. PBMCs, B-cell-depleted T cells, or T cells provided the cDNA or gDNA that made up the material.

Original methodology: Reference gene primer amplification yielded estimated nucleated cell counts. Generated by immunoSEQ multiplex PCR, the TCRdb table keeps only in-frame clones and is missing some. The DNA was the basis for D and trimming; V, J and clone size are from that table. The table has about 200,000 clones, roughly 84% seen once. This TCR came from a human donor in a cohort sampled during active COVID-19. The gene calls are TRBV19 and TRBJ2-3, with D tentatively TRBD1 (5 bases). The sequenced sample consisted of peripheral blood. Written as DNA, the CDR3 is TGTGCCAGTAGTAGGCAGGGTCGAACGAAGACAGATACGCAGTATTTT. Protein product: CASSRQGRTKTDTQYF.